This T cell receptor (beta chain) was recorded in a study of blood T cell repertoires in COVID-19. This CDR3 is 13 amino acids long. CDR1 and CDR2 from the germline V gene are KGHSH and LQKENI. Trimming cost V 1 base and J 7 bases, with 10 bases left between them. TCRdb's copy holds only in-frame clones and misses some; the assay was immunoSEQ multiplex PCR. The sample has 120,000 to 150,000 clones, roughly 80% seen once; the top ten hold about 38%. The chain employs TRBV18 and TRBJ1-2; the D gene is possibly TRBD1 (5 bases). This TCR was sampled from a human donor in a cohort sampled during active COVID-19. Sequencing was performed on peripheral blood. DNA for the CDR3: TGTGCCAGCTCACCACGGGGGGGTAGTGGCTACACCTTC. Its translation: CASSPRGGSGYTF.